This entry lists 31 T cell receptor beta chains sequenced from one sample in a study of CD8+CD57+ T cells in acquired aplastic anemia. TCR beta VDJ and CDR3 profiling used genomic DNA as template. Via MiXCR, TCRdb re-called the reads, giving one row per CDR3 protein. The sample has about 150,000 distinct CDR3 sequences; roughly half are singletons. Patients chosen for sequencing had CD8+CD57+ cells that had expanded, as shown by flow cytometry. The source material was sorted CD4+, CD8+, or CD8+CD57+ T cells (not recorded which) from PBMCs. Source of these receptors: a human donor with aplastic anemia.

The chain combines TRBV19 with TRBJ1-5; D gene ambiguous. Per the germline V gene, CDR1 is LNHDA and CDR2 is SQIVND (reference sequence). The CDR3 runs to 11 residues. V lost 8 bases and J 5 bases, leaving 7 bases between the germline ends. CDR3 sequence reads: CASLRYQPQHF. CDR3 DNA: TGTGCCAGTCTGAGGTATCAGCCCCAGCATTTT. Using reference TRBV19 and TRBJ1-5 for the parts outside the CDR3, the full variable domain is DGGITQSPKYLFRKEGQNVTLSCEQNLNHDAMYWYRQDPGQGLRLIYYSQIVNDFQKGDIAEGYSVSREKKESFPLTVTSAQKNPTAFYLCASLRYQPQHFGDGTRLSIL.

The rearrangement links TRBV11-1 to TRBJ1-5; D remains unclear. The V and J ends lost 0 bases and 2 bases respectively, with 11 bases between them. Germline V CDR1 and CDR2: SGHAT, FQDESV (reference sequence). There are 16 residues in the CDR3. In DNA form, the CDR3 reads TGTGCCAGCAGCTTAGCGCGTGGGTCCGGCAATCAGCCCCAGCATTTT. Its translation: CASSLARGSGNQPQHF.

The V and J genes are TRBV5-6 and TRBJ2-7; no clear D gene. The CDR3 length is 16 residues. Germline lookup yields CDR1 SGHDT and CDR2 YYEEEE. V lost 1 base to trimming and J lost 0 bases, with 14 bases between them. Here the CDR3 reads CASSLYFYSYSYEQYF. The CDR3 bases are TGTGCCAGCAGCTTGTACTTTTACTCATACTCCTACGAGCAGTACTTC.

The CDR3 nucleotides are TGTGCCAGTAGTGGGGGCCGGGGGACAGATACGCAGTATTTT. This sequence encodes CASSGGRGTDTQYF. V and J are TRBV19 and TRBJ2-3; D tentatively fits TRBD1 or TRBD2 (6 bases each). Germline V gives CDR1 LNHDA, CDR2 SQIVND (reference sequence). This CDR3 region has 14 residues. Trimming pared 5 bases from V and 3 bases from J, leaving 12 bases between. Supplemented by reference TRBV19 and TRBJ2-3, the full variable domain reads DGGITQSPKYLFRKEGQNVTLSCEQNLNHDAMYWYRQDPGQGLRLIYYSQIVNDFQKGDIAEGYSVSREKKESFPLTVTSAQKNPTAFYLCASSGGRGTDTQYFGPGTRLTVL.

The chain links TRBV7-6 to TRBJ2-7; possibly TRBD1 for D (5 bases). The CDR3 is 13 residues long. In germline, CDR1 is SGHVS, CDR2 FNYEAQ. V dropped 11 bases and J dropped 5 bases, with 19 bases sitting between them. The CDR3 nucleotides are TGTGCCTGGAATGATGGGGCTGGAGACGAGCAGTACTTC. It encodes CAWNDGAGDEQYF.

In its sample, this clonotype was seen many times. V usage is TRBV6-5 and J usage is TRBJ2-7, with TRBD2 identical over 7 bases. This CDR3 spans 16 amino acids. The germline V gene encodes CDR1 MNHEY and CDR2 SVGAGI. Unmatched junction bases numbered 7, after V lost 0 bases and J lost 2 bases. The CDR3 region has the DNA TGTGCCAGCAGTTACTCGTTTAGGGAGGGTCCCTACGAGCAGTACTTC. This codes for CASSYSFREGPYEQYF.

In this sample, this clonotype turned up a few times. The rearrangement links TRBV15 to TRBJ1-5; tentatively, D is TRBD1 (6 bases). CDR1 LNHNV and CDR2 YYDKDF come from the germline V gene (reference sequence). The CDR3 spans 14 residues. The ends were cut back, 0 bases at V and 11 bases at J, with 14 bases in the middle. The CDR3 is CATSRDPRQDTQHF. In DNA, the CDR3 is TGTGCCACCAGCAGAGACCCCAGACAGGACACCCAGCATTTT.

This clonotype has more than one count but fewer than ten. V usage is TRBV20-1 and J usage is TRBJ1-6; D is perhaps TRBD1 (6 bases). The CDR3 is 15 amino acids. V was shortened by 3 bases and J by 6 bases, with 15 bases between the two germline ends. Germline CDR1 DFQATT, CDR2 SNEGSKA (reference sequence). The CDR3 here is CSASEGKGGNSPLHF. CDR3 DNA sequence: TGCAGTGCTAGTGAGGGTAAGGGGGGTAATTCACCCCTCCACTTT.

J is TRBJ2-1 and V is TRBV24-1; TRBD1 is a possible D gene (6 bases). Trimming took 4 bases from V and 6 from J, leaving 18 bases between them. Germline V gene lookup returns CDR1 KGHDR and CDR2 SFDVKD. CDR3 size: 16 residues. In DNA form, the CDR3 reads TGTGCCACCAGTGACTCCACCCCGGGACAACTCAATGAGCAGTTCTTC. Protein: CATSDSTPGQLNEQFF.

V usage is TRBV29-1 and J usage is TRBJ1-3; no clear D gene. V lost 7 bases, J lost 0 bases, and 13 bases lay in between. In germline, CDR1 is SQVTM, CDR2 ANQGSEA. The CDR3 contains 14 residues. This chain's CDR3 is CSAREAYSGNTIYF. The CDR3 DNA follows: TGCAGCGCAAGGGAGGCGTACTCTGGAAACACCATATATTTT.

At least ten counts were recorded for this clonotype. The chain recombines TRBV6-1 with TRBJ1-1; D is unclear. This CDR3 spans 12 amino acids. The V and J ends lost 7 bases and 2 bases respectively, with 8 bases between them. Germline V gene data show CDR1 as MNHNS and CDR2 as SASEGT. In nucleotides, the CDR3 is TGTGCCAGCATTCTAGCAAACACTGAAGCTTTCTTT. Its protein is CASILANTEAFF.

The J gene is TRBJ1-3, the V gene TRBV15; the D gene is possibly TRBD1 (5 bases). This CDR3 spans 15 amino acids. Germline lookup yields CDR1 LNHNV and CDR2 YYDKDF (reference sequence). Trimming took 8 bases from V and 3 from J, leaving 17 bases between them. CDR3 DNA: TGTGCCACCCGGACGGGGGGAAGCGTTGGAAACACCATATATTTT. Amino acids: CATRTGGSVGNTIYF.

This clonotype was seen repeatedly, ten times or more. This chain connects TRBV2 to TRBJ2-2; 8 bases agree with TRBD1. V shed 3 bases and J 4 bases; nucleotides not matched to a gene: 1. Germline V gives CDR1 SNHLY, CDR2 FYNNEI. The CDR3 loop spans 14 amino acids. The CDR3 DNA sequence: TGTGCCAGCAGTGACAGGGGGCCCACCGGGGAGCTGTTTTTT. Residues: CASSDRGPTGELFF.

There are many counts of this clonotype. The chain is built from TRBV19 and TRBJ1-1; TRBD1 matches 7 bases. CDR1 is LNHDA, CDR2 SQIVND, per germline (reference sequence). The J segment lost 1 base and the V segment lost 2 bases, leaving 10 bases of the junction unmatched. The CDR3 has 17 residues. CDR3: CASSINPSYRGNTEAFF. CDR3 nucleotides: TGTGCCAGTAGTATAAACCCCTCCTACAGGGGGAACACTGAAGCTTTCTTT.

This clonotype was counted ten times or more. V and J are TRBV2 and TRBJ2-7, with D perhaps matching TRBD2 (6 bases). V was trimmed by 6 bases and J by 3 bases, leaving 6 bases between them. The CDR3 consists of 11 residues. The germline V gene has CDR1 SNHLY and CDR2 FYNNEI. CDR3 amino acids: CASSGSYEQYF. CDR3 bases: TGTGCCAGCAGCGGGAGCTACGAGCAGTACTTC. The full variable domain, rest sourced from reference TRBV2 and TRBJ2-7, is EPEVTQTPSHQVTQMGQEVILRCVPISNHLYFYWYRQILGQKVEFLVSFYNNEISEKSEIFDDQFSVERPDGSNFTLKIRSTKLEDSAMYFCASSGSYEQYFGPGTRLTVT.

This chain uses TRBV19 with TRBJ2-1; possibly TRBD1 for D (5 bases). Trimming shortened V by 3 bases and J by 10 bases, and 10 bases separated the two germline ends. CDR1 is LNHDA and CDR2 is SQIVND in the germline V gene (reference sequence). The CDR3 is made up of 12 amino acids. This CDR3 is CASSIKGLEQFF. The DNA for the CDR3 is TGTGCCAGTAGTATCAAGGGGCTCGAGCAGTTCTTC.

This clonotype occurred once. The rearrangement uses TRBV7-6 and TRBJ2-3; 7 nucleotides line up with TRBD1. V was pared by 3 bases and J by 5 bases, with 8 bases of the junction left unmatched. CDR1 is SGHVS and CDR2 is FNYEAQ in the germline V gene. This CDR3 comprises 15 residues. This CDR3 is CASSFGTDREDTQYF. CDR3 DNA sequence: TGTGCCAGCAGCTTCGGGACAGATAGGGAAGATACGCAGTATTTT.

CDR3 coding DNA: TGTGCCAGCAGCCCCCAGGGGAGGGGGGACAATGAGCAGTTCTTC. Its translation: CASSPQGRGDNEQFF. J is TRBJ2-1 and V is TRBV11-1, with D possibly TRBD2 on 7 matching bases. CDR3 length equals 15 residues. V was trimmed by 5 bases and J by 5 bases, leaving 16 bases between them. From germline, CDR1 is SGHAT and CDR2 FQDESV (reference sequence). Full variable domain (missing parts from reference TRBV11-1 and TRBJ2-1): EAEVAQSPRYKITEKSQAVAFWCDPISGHATLYWYRQILGQGPELLVQFQDESVVDDSQLPKDRFSAERLKGVDSTLKIQPAELGDSAMYLCASSPQGRGDNEQFFGPGTRLTVL.

The V gene is TRBV7-2, the J gene TRBJ2-7; D not resolved. The CDR3 loop spans 11 amino acids. Per germline, CDR1 SGHTA and CDR2 FQGNSA. Trimming shortened V by 4 bases and J by 7 bases, and 8 bases separated the two germline ends. The CDR3 spells CASSYVREQYF. The CDR3 DNA is TGTGCCAGCAGCTACGTCCGGGAGCAGTACTTC.

The chain combines TRBV5-1 with TRBJ1-6, with a tentative D call TRBD1 (6 bases). The germline V gene encodes CDR1 SGHRS and CDR2 YFSETQ. This CDR3 is 17 amino acids long. V lost 0 bases to trimming and J lost 10 bases, with 20 bases between them. This CDR3 is CASSLDGSHRVRSPLHF. The CDR3 coding sequence is TGCGCCAGCAGCTTGGACGGTTCCCACAGGGTGAGGTCACCCCTCCACTTT.

The chain combines TRBV7-9 with TRBJ2-3, with D uncertain. V was cut by 3 bases and J by 0 bases, with 7 bases left in between. Germline V gives CDR1 SEHNR, CDR2 FQNEAQ (reference sequence). The CDR3 is made up of 14 amino acids. Written as DNA, the CDR3 is TGTGCCAGCAGCTTTGGCGGTAGCACAGATACGCAGTATTTT. Translation gives CASSFGGSTDTQYF.

Comments on this clonotype: One junction end disagrees with the germline gene, perhaps due to a read error. This chain connects TRBV5-6 to TRBJ2-7; TRBD1 aligns across 9 bases. This CDR3 has 14 amino acids. Germline loops: CDR1 SGHDT, CDR2 YYEEEE. In DNA, the CDR3 is TGTGCCAGCAGCTCCACCCGGGACAGGGTTGGGGTACACTTC. This translates into CASSSTRDRVGVHF.

This clonotype was detected many times. The chain couples TRBV5-1 to TRBJ1-1, with TRBD1 identical over 10 bases. In germline, CDR1 is SGHRS, CDR2 YFSETQ. J was trimmed by 5 bases and V by 5 bases; bases with no gene match: 9. The CDR3 has 15 amino acids. The DNA for the CDR3 is TGCGCCAGCAGGTCCGGACAGGGGGGGGTTACTGAAGCTTTCTTT. This codes for CASRSGQGGVTEAFF. The full variable domain, in which reference TRBV5-1 and TRBJ1-1 provide the parts outside the CDR3, is KAGVTQTPRYLIKTRGQQVTLSCSPISGHRSVSWYQQTPGQGLQFLFEYFSETQRNKGNFPGRFSGRQFSNSRSEMNVSTLELGDSALYLCASRSGQGGVTEAFFGQGTRLTVV.

The V call is TRBV5-1, the J call TRBJ2-5; D unclear. Trimming cost V 3 bases and J 2 bases, with 11 bases left between them. Germline CDR1 reads SGHRS; CDR2 reads YFSETQ. The CDR3 length is 14 residues. The CDR3 nucleotides read TGCGCCAGCAGCTCCCCGAGCCAACAAGAGACCCAGTACTTC. Translated, it gives CASSSPSQQETQYF.

V gene TRBV5-1 combines with J gene TRBJ1-1, with D possibly TRBD1 on 6 matching bases. CDR3 length: 15 residues. Germline-derived CDR1 and CDR2 are SGHRS and YFSETQ. Trimming removed 4 bases from V and 2 bases from J, with 15 bases in between. The CDR3 region has the DNA TGCGCCAGCAGCCTGAGGACAGTCGCTAACACTGAAGCTTTCTTT. This translates into CASSLRTVANTEAFF.

J is TRBJ1-1 and V is TRBV7-6, with 7 bases matching TRBD1. V dropped 4 bases and J dropped 11; count of bases not matched to a gene: 10. The CDR3 runs to 13 residues. Germline V CDR1 and CDR2: SGHVS, FNYEAQ. The CDR3, as DNA: TGTGCCAGCAGCTCCGCCGGGACAGCGACTGCTTTCTTT. Protein sequence: CASSSAGTATAFF.

A note on this clonotype: One end of the junction is discordant with germline, which a read error may explain. The rearrangement links TRBV2 to TRBJ1-3, with a possible D match to TRBD1 (5 bases). The germline V gene has CDR1 SNHLY and CDR2 FYNNEI. CDR3 length: 13 amino acids. The chain's CDR3 is CASRQGPGSTIYF. The CDR3 DNA is TGTGCCAGCAGGCAGGGTCCTGGAAGCACCATATATTTT.

V usage is TRBV7-6 and J usage is TRBJ2-7; tentatively, D is TRBD2 (5 bases). CDR3 length: 13 residues. V shed 2 bases and J shed 5 bases, with 10 bases lying between them. Germline loops: CDR1 SGHVS, CDR2 FNYEAQ. The DNA for the CDR3 is TGTGCCAGCAGCTTATGGACTGACGACGAGCAGTACTTC. It encodes CASSLWTDDEQYF.

The chain employs TRBV19 and TRBJ2-1; 8 nucleotides agree with TRBD2. The length of the CDR3 is 13 residues. J was trimmed by 11 bases and V by 6 bases; bases with no gene match: 9. Germline CDR1 LNHDA, CDR2 SQIVND (reference sequence). CDR3 DNA sequence: TGTGCCAGTAGCTTATTATTAGCGGGGAAGCAGTTCTTC. Encoded protein: CASSLLLAGKQFF.

This clonotype has a count of ten or more. This chain connects TRBV5-6 to TRBJ2-5, with 7 positions matching TRBD1. The trim removed 2 bases at V and 7 bases at J, leaving 8 bases unmatched. CDR1 is SGHDT and CDR2 is YYEEEE in the germline V gene. The CDR3 has 14 amino acids. The CDR3 sequence: CASSLLTGSGTQYF. For the CDR3, the DNA is TGTGCCAGCAGCTTATTGACAGGGTCGGGGACCCAGTACTTC.

The chain joins TRBV5-1 to TRBJ1-4; D possibly corresponds to TRBD1 (6 bases). The CDR3 length is 14 residues. Germline V gene data show CDR1 as SGHRS and CDR2 as YFSETQ. V gave up 0 bases and J gave up 5 bases, with 8 bases separating them. CDR3 coding DNA: TGCGCCAGCAGCTTGGCGCAGGGGAATGAAAAACTGTTTTTT. It is translated as CASSLAQGNEKLFF.